These 30 T cell receptor beta chains were sequenced from one sample in a study of T cell responses to AZD1222 COVID-19 vaccine. The table came from immunoSEQ multiplex PCR; TCRdb's copy has only in-frame clones and leaves some out. The sample comprises around 99,000 clones, around 90% of which are singletons, and roughly 13% rests with the top ten. Sequenced material: peripheral blood, taken on day 0 of MenACWY control vaccination. Receptor source: an adult in good health.

J is TRBJ1-1 and V is TRBV7-9; no clear D. Per the germline V gene, CDR1 is SEHNR and CDR2 is FQNEAQ (reference sequence). This CDR3 region has 13 residues. Trimming left V 1 base short and J 1 base short, with 4 bases between. The CDR3 sequence is CASSLEANTEAFF. The CDR3 nucleotides are TGTGCCAGCAGCTTAGAGGCGAACACTGAAGCTTTCTTT.

The chain links TRBV7-9 to TRBJ2-5; D is unclear. The germline V gene encodes CDR1 SEHNR and CDR2 FQNEAQ (reference sequence). With 0 bases removed from V and 1 base from J, the gap between germline ends came to 9 bases. CDR3 size: 15 residues. CDR3 DNA sequence: TGTGCCAGCAGCTTAGCGCAAGAAAGCCAAGAGACCCAGTACTTC. Protein sequence: CASSLAQESQETQYF.

The chain recombines TRBV7-2 with TRBJ1-6; D gene uncertain. The CDR3 covers 14 residues. V gave up 1 base and J gave up 9 bases, with 10 bases separating them. Germline CDR1 is SGHTA and CDR2 is FQGNSA. In nucleotides, the CDR3 is TGTGCCAGCAGCTTAGATCCCCCCCTTTCACCCCTCCACTTT. This codes for CASSLDPPLSPLHF.

This chain connects TRBV28 to TRBJ1-1; D perhaps matches TRBD1 (5 bases). Trimming removed 11 bases at V and 3 bases at J, with 16 bases between. Germline CDR1 and CDR2: MDHEN and SYDVKM. The CDR3 is 13 residues long. The CDR3 nucleotides read TGTGCCTCGGGTGGGGCCTGGGACACTGAAGCTTTCTTT. It codes for CASGGAWDTEAFF. Filled out from reference TRBV28 and TRBJ1-1, the complete variable domain reads DVKVTQSSRYLVKRTGEKVFLECVQDMDHENMFWYRQDPGLGLRLIYFSYDVKMKEKGDIPEGYSVSREKKERFSLILESASTNQTSMYLCASGGAWDTEAFFGQGTRLTVV.

The chain uses TRBV29-1 and TRBJ1-1; D gene unclear. There are 13 residues in the CDR3. Germline V gene lookup returns CDR1 SQVTM and CDR2 ANQGSEA. The V end was cut by 5 bases, the J end by 3 bases, with 13 bases between. The CDR3: CSVRANFHTEAFF. The CDR3, as DNA: TGCAGCGTTCGGGCGAACTTCCACACTGAAGCTTTCTTT.

This clone was recorded a few times. The chain links TRBV30 to TRBJ1-6; no clear D gene. Trimming shortened V by 0 bases and J by 10 bases, and 10 bases separated the two germline ends. CDR1 and CDR2 (germline): GTSNPN, SVGIG (reference sequence). The CDR3 is 13 amino acids. CDR3 coding DNA: TGTGCCTGGAGTGTGGGAGCCAGGTCACCCCTCCACTTT. Protein sequence: CAWSVGARSPLHF. The entire variable domain, with the rest obtained from reference TRBV30 and TRBJ1-6, is as follows: SQTIHQWPATLVQPVGSPLSLECTVEGTSNPNLYWYRQAAGRGLQLLFYSVGIGQISSEVPQNLSASRPQDRQFILSSKKLLLSDSGFYLCAWSVGARSPLHFGNGTRLTVT.

The rearrangement joins TRBV18 to TRBJ1-4, with D possibly being TRBD1 (5 bases). This CDR3 has 17 residues. The germline V and J ends were trimmed by 2 bases and 7 bases, with 20 bases remaining between them. Germline values: CDR1 KGHSH, CDR2 LQKENI. CDR3 in amino acids: CASSPGWVGRAFEKLFF. The CDR3 bases are TGTGCCAGCTCACCAGGATGGGTCGGCAGGGCCTTTGAAAAACTGTTTTTT.

The CDR3 spells CASSEQVVTDTQYF. The CDR3 nucleotides are TGTGCCAGCAGTGAACAGGTCGTCACAGATACGCAGTATTTT. This chain links TRBV25-1 with TRBJ2-3; D is undetermined. The length of the CDR3 is 14 residues. The germline CDR1 and CDR2 sequences are MGHDK and SYGVNS. The V and J ends lost 2 bases and 2 bases respectively, with 8 bases between them.

V gene TRBV11-2 combines with J gene TRBJ2-1, with 10 bases that match TRBD2. The CDR3 totals 19 residues. CDR1 is SGHAT and CDR2 is FQNNGV in the germline V gene. V was clipped by 2 bases and J by 3 bases; unmatched bases: 13. The CDR3 is CASSLLAGARLGVYNEQFF. The CDR3, as DNA: TGTGCCAGCAGCTTACTAGCGGGGGCCCGTTTGGGGGTCTACAATGAGCAGTTCTTC.

The rearrangement links TRBV5-8 to TRBJ1-1; D gene unclear. V lost 2 bases and J 0 bases, leaving 11 bases between the germline ends. This CDR3 region has 15 residues. Germline CDR1 reads SGHTS; CDR2 reads YDEGEE. The CDR3 loop is CASSFRTYMNTEAFF. The CDR3 nucleotides read TGTGCCAGCAGCTTCCGGACGTATATGAACACTGAAGCTTTCTTT.

The count of this clone is one. The chain is built from TRBV28 and TRBJ1-1; D not certain. CDR1 and CDR2 (germline): MDHEN, SYDVKM. The ends were cut back, 3 bases at V and 5 bases at J, with 13 bases in the middle. CDR3 size: 14 residues. The CDR3 sequence is CASSFPGEVTEAFF. The CDR3 DNA follows: TGTGCCAGCAGTTTTCCGGGAGAAGTGACTGAAGCTTTCTTT. Looking up the rest from reference TRBV28 and TRBJ1-1 gives the full variable domain: DVKVTQSSRYLVKRTGEKVFLECVQDMDHENMFWYRQDPGLGLRLIYFSYDVKMKEKGDIPEGYSVSREKKERFSLILESASTNQTSMYLCASSFPGEVTEAFFGQGTRLTVV.

The gene calls are TRBV9 and TRBJ1-3, with a tentative D call TRBD1 (5 bases). Germline CDR1 SGDLS, CDR2 YYNGEE. The germline V and J ends were trimmed by 4 bases and 0 bases, with 26 bases remaining between them. The length of the CDR3 is 20 residues. The CDR3 reads CASSLGRTGRRTLSGNTIYF. CDR3 nucleotides: TGTGCCAGCAGCTTAGGTAGGACGGGACGGAGGACCCTCTCTGGAAACACCATATATTTT.

This chain connects TRBV2 to TRBJ1-4, with a tentative D call TRBD1 (5 bases). CDR1 SNHLY and CDR2 FYNNEI come from the germline V gene. Trimming took off 6 bases at V and 2 bases at J, with 10 bases between the two ends. The CDR3 length is 14 residues. The CDR3 protein is CASSRVSTNEKLFF. In DNA, the CDR3 is TGTGCCAGCAGCAGGGTTTCTACTAATGAAAAACTGTTTTTT.

V and J are TRBV9 and TRBJ1-1; D is uncertain. The CDR3 contains 13 residues. In germline, CDR1 is SGDLS, CDR2 YYNGEE. Between the trimmed V and J ends, which lost 4 bases and 7 bases, there was a span of 14 bases. Written as DNA, the CDR3 is TGTGCCAGCAGCCCCGCCCCCTCTCGTGAAGCTTTCTTT. Its translation is CASSPAPSREAFF.

The chain carries TRBV5-4 and TRBJ1-1; no definite D call. The CDR3 contains 16 residues. V shed 3 bases and J shed 0 bases, with 15 bases lying between them. Germline-derived CDR1 and CDR2 are SGHNT and YYREEE (reference sequence). CDR3 amino acids: CASSSTRTDLNTEAFF. In nucleotides, the CDR3 is TGTGCCAGCAGCTCTACCCGGACGGATTTGAACACTGAAGCTTTCTTT.

The chain is built from TRBV21-1 and TRBJ1-2; TRBD1, the table's D call, was not compared with the DNA. TRBV21-1 is a documented pseudogene. This CDR3 comprises 13 residues. The CDR3 DNA reads TGTGCCAGCAGCAAAGCGACAGGACCTGGCTACACCTTC. Encoded protein: CASSKATGPGYTF.

About this clone: One end of the junction does not line up with germline, which may come from a read error. The chain has TRBV7-2 and TRBJ2-5; 8 positions match TRBD2. Germline V CDR1 and CDR2: SGHTA, FQGNSA. The CDR3 runs to 13 residues. The CDR3 loop is CASSVAGFETQYF. The DNA of the CDR3 is TGTGCCAGCAGCGTAGCGGGATTTGAGACCCAGTACTTC.

The rearrangement uses TRBV6-5 and TRBJ1-3; no firm D call. CDR3 length: 14 amino acids. Germline V gene lookup returns CDR1 MNHEY and CDR2 SVGAGI. Trimming removed 6 bases at V and 8 bases at J, with 17 bases between. Written as DNA, the CDR3 is TGTGCCAGCAGCCGCGGAGACACCGTAGACACCATATATTTT. Protein sequence: CASSRGDTVDTIYF.

CDR3 sequence (DNA): TGTGCCAGCAGTTTAGGGGGCGCGTCGGGAACGAGCAATGAGCAGTTCTTC. Protein: CASSLGGASGTSNEQFF. The V call is TRBV28, the J call TRBJ2-1; possibly TRBD1 for D (6 bases). Germline V gene sequence: CDR1 MDHEN, CDR2 SYDVKM. V lost 2 bases and J 6 bases, leaving 20 bases between the germline ends. The CDR3 extends over 17 amino acids.

This clone occurred many times. This chain uses TRBV6-2 or TRBV6-3 with TRBJ2-6; TRBD2 aligns across 8 bases. Germline V gene lookup returns CDR1 MNHEY and CDR2 SVGEGT. The CDR3 has 17 residues. V was clipped by 2 bases and J by 0 bases; unmatched bases: 3. The CDR3 region is CASSYGGRFSGANVLTF. CDR3 sequence (DNA): TGTGCCAGCAGTTACGGCGGGAGGTTCTCTGGGGCCAACGTCCTGACTTTC.

This chain connects TRBV4-1 to TRBJ2-7; TRBD1 or TRBD2 may be the D gene (7 bases each). Germline CDR1 reads MGHRA; CDR2 reads YSYEKL. This CDR3 spans 14 amino acids. Trimming took off 4 bases at V and 6 bases at J, with 16 bases between the two ends. The CDR3 DNA reads TGCGCCAGCAGCCTAAGGGAGGGGGCGCGCGAGCAGTACTTC. Translated, it gives CASSLREGAREQYF.

The rearrangement links TRBV25-1 to TRBJ2-7; D is perhaps TRBD1 or TRBD2 (5 bases each). CDR3 length: 13 residues. Germline assignment: CDR1 MGHDK and CDR2 SYGVNS. Between the trimmed V and J ends, which lost 5 bases and 4 bases, there was a span of 12 bases. In DNA, the CDR3 is TGTGCCAGCAGTCCCGGGGCGCGGTACGAGCAGTACTTC. Its protein is CASSPGARYEQYF.

J is TRBJ2-1 and V is TRBV7-2, with D maybe TRBD1 (6 bases). CDR3 length: 15 amino acids. Germline-derived CDR1 and CDR2 are SGHTA and FQGNSA. V was pared by 6 bases and J by 5 bases, with 17 bases between. In nucleotides, the CDR3 is TGTGCCAGCAGTGGTTTGTGGCAGGGGCACAATGAGCAGTTCTTC. Amino acids: CASSGLWQGHNEQFF.

This clone was observed a handful of times. The V gene is TRBV30, the J gene TRBJ1-3; D is unclear. V lost 4 bases, J lost 4 bases, and 11 bases lay in between. CDR1 and CDR2 from the germline V gene are GTSNPN and SVGIG (reference sequence). The CDR3 contains 13 residues. The CDR3, as DNA: TGTGCCTGGAATTCCGGTGGGGGAAACACCATATATTTT. Protein: CAWNSGGGNTIYF.

The rearrangement uses TRBV20-1 and TRBJ1-1; D call uncertain. CDR1 is DFQATT and CDR2 is SNEGSKA in the germline V gene (reference sequence). V gave up 5 bases and J gave up 0 bases, with 4 bases separating them. The CDR3 contains 11 residues. Written as DNA, the CDR3 is TGCAGTGCTTGGCTGAACACTGAAGCTTTCTTT. It translates to CSAWLNTEAFF.

This chain uses TRBV29-1 with TRBJ1-2; D is unresolved. CDR3 length: 12 amino acids. V lost 5 bases, J lost 4 bases, and 11 bases lay in between. The V gene's germline CDR1 is SQVTM and CDR2 ANQGSEA. The CDR3 nucleotides read TGCAGCGTTCCCAGTCCGCCCTATGGCTACACCTTC. The encoded protein is CSVPSPPYGYTF. Using reference TRBV29-1 and TRBJ1-2 for the parts outside the CDR3, the full variable domain is SAVISQKPSRDICQRGTSLTIQCQVDSQVTMMFWYRQQPGQSLTLIATANQGSEATYESGFVIDKFPISRPNLTFSTLTVSNMSPEDSSIYLCSVPSPPYGYTFGSGTRLTVV.

This clone was picked up one time. The V call is TRBV24-1, the J call TRBJ2-2; D is possibly TRBD2 (6 bases). The V and J ends lost 0 bases and 5 bases respectively, with 12 bases between them. CDR3 size: 16 residues. Germline CDR1 and CDR2: KGHDR and SFDVKD. CDR3 in amino acids: CATSDLGREETGELFF. CDR3 in DNA: TGTGCCACCAGTGATTTGGGCAGGGAGGAGACCGGGGAGCTGTTTTTT.

The chain employs TRBV28 and TRBJ1-4; 9 bases align to TRBD1. The germline V gene has CDR1 MDHEN and CDR2 SYDVKM. The CDR3 contains 14 residues. V shed 6 bases and J 8 bases; nucleotides not matched to a gene: 7. The CDR3 DNA reads as TGTGCCAGCAGCTGGGGGACAGGGCTGGAAAAACTGTTTTTT. It translates to CASSWGTGLEKLFF. The whole variable domain, filled in from reference TRBV28 and TRBJ1-4, reads DVKVTQSSRYLVKRTGEKVFLECVQDMDHENMFWYRQDPGLGLRLIYFSYDVKMKEKGDIPEGYSVSREKKERFSLILESASTNQTSMYLCASSWGTGLEKLFFGSGTQLSVL.

The V gene is TRBV6-5, the J gene TRBJ1-5; D not resolved. The CDR3 contains 13 residues. Germline loops: CDR1 MNHEY, CDR2 SVGAGI. V gave up 5 bases and J gave up 5 bases, with 10 bases separating them. The CDR3 protein is CASSPDGYQPQHF. CDR3 in DNA: TGTGCCAGCAGTCCGGACGGGTATCAGCCCCAGCATTTT.

This chain connects TRBV7-2 to TRBJ1-4; 8 positions match TRBD1. V lost 2 bases, J lost 4 bases, and 3 bases stayed unmatched. Germline V gives CDR1 SGHTA, CDR2 FQGNSA. The CDR3 consists of 15 residues. In nucleotides, the CDR3 is TGTGCCAGCAGCTTATTCGGACAGGGTAATGAAAAACTGTTTTTT. Translating gives CASSLFGQGNEKLFF.